This passage covers 15 T cell receptor beta chains from one sample sequenced in a study of shared clonotypes between healthy human individuals. The data were produced by immunoSEQ multiplex PCR, yet TCRdb's version contains in-frame clones alone and is incomplete. The sample records 2 million to 2.5 million clones, roughly 93% being singletons. Sequenced material: naive CD4+ T cells from PBMCs. Subset specified: CD45RA+ positively selected. These receptors were taken from a man younger than 30 in good health. Some clones in this sample may be carry-over from other donors' samples.

The rearrangement uses TRBV28 and TRBJ2-5; D is unresolved. Germline CDR1 is MDHEN and CDR2 is SYDVKM. Trimming removed 10 bases from V and 2 bases from J, with 14 bases in between. This CDR3 contains 13 residues. The chain's CDR3 is CATHKPVQETQYF. CDR3 bases: TGTGCCACCCATAAACCGGTACAAGAGACCCAGTACTTC.

The gene calls are TRBV5-1 and TRBJ1-5; possible D gene TRBD1, 5 bases. The CDR3 runs 15 residues. Germline CDR1 SGHRS, CDR2 YFSETQ. V lost 0 bases to trimming and J lost 3 bases, with 10 bases between them. CDR3 protein: CASSLGTSANQPQHF. The CDR3 coding sequence is TGCGCCAGCAGCTTGGGGACAAGCGCCAATCAGCCCCAGCATTTT.

The chain recombines TRBV15 with TRBJ2-7; possibly TRBD1 for D (6 bases). The germline V gene encodes CDR1 LNHNV and CDR2 YYDKDF (reference sequence). The CDR3 length is 16 residues. V lost 2 bases to trimming and J lost 0 bases, with 14 bases between them. The CDR3 here is CATSRHNWTASYEQYF. In DNA, the CDR3 is TGTGCCACCAGCAGACATAATTGGACAGCCTCCTACGAGCAGTACTTC.

The chain links TRBV28 to TRBJ1-4; tentative D call: TRBD1 (6 bases). The V end was cut by 5 bases, the J end by 8 bases, with 18 bases between. Germline V gives CDR1 MDHEN, CDR2 SYDVKM. The CDR3 runs to 15 residues. The CDR3 DNA is TGTGCCAGCAGTGCCCCACAGGGAAGAGGAGAAAAACTGTTTTTT. This gives the protein CASSAPQGRGEKLFF.

The gene calls are TRBV23-1 and TRBJ2-4; D is possibly TRBD2 (6 bases). TRBV23-1 is identified as an open reading frame with a role that is uncertain. The V gene lost 8 bases and the J gene lost 1 base, with 24 bases spanning the gap. There are 18 residues in the CDR3. The CDR3 reads CASGIRDFTSGAKNIQYF. In DNA form, the CDR3 reads TGCGCCAGCGGGATCCGGGACTTCACTTCGGGCGCCAAAAACATTCAGTACTTC.

The count of this clone is one. The gene calls are TRBV28 and TRBJ1-4, with D possibly TRBD1 on 5 matching bases. V lost 6 bases, J lost 6 bases, and 17 bases lay in between. This CDR3 is built from 15 residues. Germline loops: CDR1 MDHEN, CDR2 SYDVKM. Here the CDR3 reads CASSTQGLGDEKLFF. CDR3 DNA sequence: TGTGCCAGCAGCACGCAGGGCTTAGGGGATGAAAAACTGTTTTTT.

V is TRBV19 and J is TRBJ1-1; D may be TRBD1 (6 bases). V was shortened by 4 bases and J by 3 bases, with 18 bases between the two germline ends. CDR3 length equals 16 residues. Germline loops: CDR1 LNHDA, CDR2 SQIVND (reference sequence). The CDR3 is CASSKQGAPLDTEAFF. CDR3 nucleotides: TGTGCCAGTAGTAAACAGGGAGCGCCTTTGGACACTGAAGCTTTCTTT.

This chain joins TRBV18 and TRBJ1-5, with D possibly being TRBD1 (6 bases). Deletions cut 2 bases from V and 5 bases from J, with 10 bases between. Per the germline V gene, CDR1 is KGHSH and CDR2 is LQKENI. The CDR3 is made up of 14 amino acids. In nucleotides, the CDR3 is TGTGCCAGCTCACCATTTGGGGGCCATCAGCCCCAGCATTTT. It specifies CASSPFGGHQPQHF.

This chain connects TRBV7-7 to TRBJ2-7; D perhaps matches TRBD1 (6 bases). Trimming removed 5 bases from V and 1 base from J, with 9 bases in between. The CDR3 runs to 13 residues. Germline V gene sequence: CDR1 SSHAT, CDR2 FNYEAQ (reference sequence). In DNA, the CDR3 is TGTGCCAGCAGCCCGGGACAATCCTACGAGCAGTACTTC. Translating it yields CASSPGQSYEQYF. The full variable domain, in which reference TRBV7-7 and TRBJ2-7 provide the parts outside the CDR3, is GAGVSQSPRYKVTKRGQDVTLRCDPISSHATLYWYQQALGQGPEFLTYFNYEAQPDKSGLPSDRFSAERPEGSISTLTIQRTEQRDSAMYRCASSPGQSYEQYFGPGTRLTVT.

The rearrangement joins TRBV28 to TRBJ2-5; D is possibly TRBD1 (5 bases). CDR1 MDHEN and CDR2 SYDVKM come from the germline V gene. This CDR3 comprises 15 residues. Trimming stripped 2 bases from V and 4 bases from J, with 14 bases between. CDR3: CASSLLTPTGETQYF. The CDR3 DNA follows: TGTGCCAGCAGTTTACTGACTCCCACAGGAGAGACCCAGTACTTC.

Turning to this clone: The identical CDR3 is also encoded by other nucleotide sequences in the sample. V and J are TRBV27 and TRBJ1-1; D is unresolved. CDR3 length equals 14 residues. V lost 0 bases to trimming and J lost 0 bases, with 5 bases between them. Germline-derived CDR1 and CDR2 are MNHEY and SMNVEV (reference sequence). The CDR3, as DNA: TGTGCCAGCAGTTTATCCCCCATGAACACTGAAGCTTTCTTT. Translated, it gives CASSLSPMNTEAFF.

The chain links TRBV19 to TRBJ2-3; 10 bases align to TRBD2. The CDR3 is 16 residues long. The trim removed 6 bases at V and 0 bases at J, leaving 6 bases unmatched. Germline V CDR1 and CDR2: LNHDA, SQIVND (reference sequence). CDR3 amino acids: CASSIGLAESTDTQYF. In nucleotides, the CDR3 is TGTGCCAGTAGCATCGGACTAGCGGAAAGCACAGATACGCAGTATTTT.

The chain carries TRBV5-1 and TRBJ2-2; D is ambiguous. Germline lookup yields CDR1 SGHRS and CDR2 YFSETQ. CDR3 size: 14 residues. Trimming shortened V by 0 bases and J by 6 bases, and 9 bases separated the two germline ends. This CDR3 reads CASSLGPTAGELFF. CDR3 nucleotides: TGCGCCAGCAGCTTGGGTCCGACGGCCGGGGAGCTGTTTTTT.

A note on this clone: Other nucleotide sequences from this sample produce the same CDR3. CDR3 residues: CASSSGQTNEKLFF. CDR3 nucleotides: TGCGCCAGCAGCTCGGGACAAACTAATGAAAAACTGTTTTTT. This chain connects TRBV5-1 to TRBJ1-4; D possibly corresponds to TRBD1 (6 bases). V lost 3 bases and J 1 base, leaving 7 bases between the germline ends. CDR3 length: 14 residues. Germline V gives CDR1 SGHRS, CDR2 YFSETQ. The full variable domain, completed using reference TRBV5-1 and TRBJ1-4, is KAGVTQTPRYLIKTRGQQVTLSCSPISGHRSVSWYQQTPGQGLQFLFEYFSETQRNKGNFPGRFSGRQFSNSRSEMNVSTLELGDSALYLCASSSGQTNEKLFFGSGTQLSVL.

This chain joins TRBV7-6 and TRBJ2-2; 10 bases fit TRBD2. The CDR3 consists of 16 residues. The ends lost 4 bases at V and 6 bases at J; junction bases unmatched: 8. Germline V CDR1 and CDR2: SGHVS, FNYEAQ. CDR3 residues: CASSSPSGSRAGELFF. The DNA of the CDR3 is TGTGCCAGCAGCTCCCCTAGCGGGAGTCGGGCCGGGGAGCTGTTTTTT.